This note documents a single T cell receptor beta chain sequence. Its antigen is as yet unknown. The sample belongs to a study of beta chain features in type 1 diabetes. The CDR3 runs to 12 residues. J gave up 6 bases and V 10 bases, and 6 bases lay outside the gene matches. Germline CDR1 LNHDA, CDR2 SQIVND (reference sequence). Study results and limitations: When Type 1 diabetes patients were examined, their TCRB CDR3s proved moderately but significantly shorter in all four CD4+ subsets.

The authors reverse transcribed all of the isolated RNA, so sequencing captured expressed TCRB transcripts. Profiled with immunoSEQ multiplex PCR; TCRdb holds only in-frame clones, not every one. The profile shows hundreds of thousands of clones, 11% to 15% of them singletons. The chain combines TRBV19 with TRBJ1-5; 7 nucleotides match TRBD1. The receptor was derived from a man aged 18 to 30 with type 1 diabetes. The specimen was naive CD4+ T cells from blood. In DNA, the CDR3 is TGTGCCACTCGACAGGGTAGTCAGCCCCAGCATTTT. It specifies CATRQGSQPQHF.